This T cell receptor (beta chain) was recovered during a study of technical replicates of blood from a handful of donors. TCRdb keeps only in-frame clones here, not all; method: immunoSEQ multiplex PCR. The repertoire includes tens of thousands of clones, roughly 94% of them detected once, and approximately 0.25% sits in the top ten. Sequencing used T cells isolated from PBMCs. This clonotype was sampled from a human donor in good health.

The CDR3 is CASSGNRVSTVSEAFF. In DNA form, the CDR3 reads TGCGCCAGCAGCGGGAACAGGGTGTCCACGGTCTCTGAAGCTTTCTTT. V gene TRBV5-1 combines with J gene TRBJ1-1; TRBD1 might be the D (6 bases). Germline V gives CDR1 SGHRS, CDR2 YFSETQ. V was shortened by 4 bases and J by 6 bases, with 22 bases between the two germline ends. There are 16 residues in the CDR3.